These 2 T cell receptor beta chains came from one sample sequenced in a study of OX40 agonist ivuxolimab in advanced cancers. Assay: immunoSEQ multiplex PCR; the TCRdb copy retains only in-frame clones and omits some. The table shows about 80,000 clones, with around 88% occurring only once. Sequences were derived from CD4+ or CD8+ T cells sorted from blood, sampled in a trial of the OX40 agonist ivuxolimab. The source is an adult with an advanced solid tumor such as melanoma, head and neck, liver or kidney cancer.

This clone was detected a few times. The rearrangement uses TRBV28 and TRBJ1-2; D not certain. Trimming took off 5 bases at V and 8 bases at J, with 12 bases between the two ends. The CDR3 totals 12 residues. CDR1 and CDR2 from the germline V gene are MDHEN and SYDVKM. CDR3 sequence (DNA): TGTGCCAGCAGTGCCCCAAGTAAAGGCTACACCTTC. Amino acid sequence: CASSAPSKGYTF.

The chain has TRBV6-5 and TRBJ2-5; D may be TRBD2 (6 bases). Germline values: CDR1 MNHEY, CDR2 SVGAGI. Trimming stripped 1 base from V and 2 bases from J, with 11 bases between. The CDR3 extends over 15 amino acids. CDR3 sequence reads: CASSYWGTVQETQYF. For the CDR3, the DNA is TGTGCCAGCAGTTACTGGGGGACTGTGCAAGAGACCCAGTACTTC.